The rows below give T cell receptor beta chains drawn from one sample of a study of blood T cell repertoires in COVID-19. The method was immunoSEQ multiplex PCR; TCRdb's version includes in-frame clones alone and lacks a portion of them. The sample has about 160,000 clones, 75% to 85% seen once. The sample consisted of PBMCs or T cells enriched from blood (not recorded which). The receptors originated from a woman aged 55-70 years who had recovered from COVID-19. Both conserved end residues are part of each CDR3. Fields, in order: V gene, CDR3 length, D gene, J gene, clone size, CDR3 DNA, CDR3 protein. The D gene is left open where the match is weak. Clone size is stated in some rows and not others, as once, few, many or a class when expanded.

TRBV12-5	14	TRBD1	TRBJ2-7	-	TGTGCTAGTGGTGAAGGGACAGGGCCACACGAGCAGTACTTC	CASGEGTGPHEQYF
TRBV5-6	14	TRBD1	TRBJ1-5	-	TGTGCCAGCAGCTTGACAGGGGCCGATCAGCCCCAGCATTTT	CASSLTGADQPQHF
TRBV5-1	16	-	TRBJ2-2	-	TGCGCCAGCAGCTTGTTGGTGGGATTGCGGGCCGGGGAGCTGTTTTTT	CASSLLVGLRAGELFF
TRBV19	12	-	TRBJ1-1	-	TGTGCCAGTGAGGGTGAGGACACTGAAGCTTTCTTT	CASEGEDTEAFF
TRBV5-1	14	TRBD1	TRBJ1-2	-	TGCGCCAGCAGCTTGGGGACAGGGTGGAGAGGCTACACCTTC	CASSLGTGWRGYTF
TRBV5-8	15	-	TRBJ1-1	-	TGTGCCAGCAGCTTGGTTCAGGGAAGACACACTGAAGCTTTCTTT	CASSLVQGRHTEAFF
TRBV13	16	-	TRBJ2-3	-	TGTGCCAGCAGCTTATTGGGCGGGGGCCCCACAGATACGCAGTATTTT	CASSLLGGGPTDTQYF
TRBV9	15	TRBD2	TRBJ2-7	-	TGTGCCAGCAGCCCCTTCCGGGGGGGTTTCTACGAGCAGTACTTC	CASSPFRGGFYEQYF
TRBV3-1/TRBV3-2	14	TRBD1	TRBJ1-1	-	TGTGCCAGCAGCTCAGGGGGAGTAGGCACTGAAGCTTTCTTT	CASSSGGVGTEAFF
TRBV11-3	13	-	TRBJ2-7	few	TGTGCCAGCAGCTTAGTTCTAGCTTCAGAGCAGTACTTC	CASSLVLASEQYF
TRBV5-1	15	-	TRBJ2-1	-	TGCGCCAGCAGCTACTCTAGCGTTCGCAACAATGAGCAGTTCTTC	CASSYSSVRNNEQFF
TRBV7-2	16	-	TRBJ1-1	-	TGTGCCAGCAGCACACCCCGGATTGAGAGACACAGTAAAGCTTTCTTT	CASSTPRIERHSKAFF
TRBV7-8	15	TRBD1	TRBJ1-1	-	TGTGCCAGCAGCTTACGCAGGGGGCAAGGGACTGAAGCTTTCTTT	CASSLRRGQGTEAFF
TRBV27	13	TRBD2	TRBJ2-1	few	TGTGCCAGCAGTTTGAGCCTAGCGGGGACACAGTTCTTC	CASSLSLAGTQFF
TRBV11-2	18	-	TRBJ2-1	-	TGTGCCAGCAGCCCCCCCCTGGGCGCCGGGGGTTTTGGGAATGAGCAGTTCTTC	CASSPPLGAGGFGNEQFF
TRBV13	11	-	TRBJ2-7	-	TGTGCCAGCAGCCGTCTCTACGAGCAGTACTTC	CASSRLYEQYF
TRBV6-1	13	-	TRBJ1-2	-	TGTGCCAGCAGTGACCTGGAGACGGAAGGCTACACCTTC	CASSDLETEGYTF
TRBV3-1/TRBV3-2	18	-	TRBJ2-1	few	TGTGCCAGCAGCCAAGAAATAGTGGCGGGGGCCCTCGAGGGTGAGCAGTTCTTC	CASSQEIVAGALEGEQFF
TRBV7-9	14	-	TRBJ1-2	-	TGTGCCAGCAGCTCCTCGACAGCACCCTATGGCTACACCTTC	CASSSSTAPYGYTF
TRBV5-1	14	-	TRBJ1-6	-	TGCGCCAGCAGCCAAAGTCAGCAGGGTTCACCCCTCCACTTT	CASSQSQQGSPLHF
TRBV19	14	-	TRBJ2-2	-	TGTGCCAGTACCGATGACTTGGGGCACGGGGAGCTGTTTTTT	CASTDDLGHGELFF
TRBV30	12	TRBD1	TRBJ1-2	-	TGTGCCTGGGGAGAACAGGGGAGTGGCTACACCTTC	CAWGEQGSGYTF
TRBV5-4	15	TRBD1	TRBJ1-3	-	TGTGCCAGCAGCCCCGAGACAGGGGCTGGAAACACCATATATTTT	CASSPETGAGNTIYF
TRBV27	13	-	TRBJ2-5	-	TGTGCCAGCAGGCGAACCCCCCAAGAGACCCAGTACTTC	CASRRTPQETQYF
TRBV6-2/TRBV6-3	14	TRBD1	TRBJ1-1	-	TGTGCCAGCAGTTACTTTCAGGGGGGCACTGAAGCTTTCTTT	CASSYFQGGTEAFF
TRBV5-1	15	TRBD1	TRBJ2-1	few	TGCGCCAGCAGCGCGGCCCAGGGGGCCTACAATGAGCAGTTCTTC	CASSAAQGAYNEQFF
TRBV6-5	12	-	TRBJ2-1	once	TGTGCCAGCAGGGCACCCTACAATGAGCAGTTCTTC	CASRAPYNEQFF
TRBV2	11	-	TRBJ2-7	-	TGTGCCAAGGCGGGGCACTACGAGCAGTACTTC	CAKAGHYEQYF
TRBV24-1	19	-	TRBJ2-2	-	TGTGCCACCAGTGACCTCGGGACAAGTGCCTCGAAGGTCACCGGGGAGCTGTTTTTT	CATSDLGTSASKVTGELFF
TRBV4-1	14	-	TRBJ2-1	-	TGCGCCAGCAGCCAAGATACTAATAGCAATGAGCAGTTCTTC	CASSQDTNSNEQFF
TRBV27	14	TRBD1	TRBJ1-1	-	TGTGCCAGCACCCCAGGGACAGGGAACACTGAAGCTTTCTTT	CASTPGTGNTEAFF
TRBV13	15	TRBD1	TRBJ1-2	-	TGTGCCAGCAGCTTCCTCGGACAGGCTAACTATGGCTACACCTTC	CASSFLGQANYGYTF
TRBV5-1	18	TRBD1	TRBJ1-1	-	TGCGCCAGCAGCTTCTTACCCTCTGGGACAGGGGGTCCCACTGAAGCTTTCTTT	CASSFLPSGTGGPTEAFF
TRBV19	15	-	TRBJ1-5	-	TGTGCCAGTAGTATTATGGCAACGAGCAATCAGCCCCAGCATTTT	CASSIMATSNQPQHF
TRBV12-3/TRBV12-4	12	-	TRBJ2-1	once	TGTGCCAGCAGCCCCCTAGGTTATGAGCAGTTCTTC	CASSPLGYEQFF
TRBV5-1	15	-	TRBJ1-4	-	TGCGCCAGCAGCCAGGGTCACGCAACTAATGAAAAACTGTTTTTT	CASSQGHATNEKLFF
TRBV13	11	-	TRBJ2-7	-	TGTGCCAGCAGCTTTCAGGCCGAGCAGTACTTC	CASSFQAEQYF
TRBV11-2	14	TRBD1	TRBJ1-1	few	TGTGCCAGCAGCTCGGGACAGGGGAACACTGAAGCTTTCTTT	CASSSGQGNTEAFF
TRBV5-1	16	TRBD1	TRBJ1-4	-	TGCGCCAGCAGCACCCGGACAGGCGCAACTAATGAAAAACTGTTTTTT	CASSTRTGATNEKLFF
TRBV9	14	TRBD1	TRBJ2-1	few	TGTGCCAGCAGCACTGGGACAGCTCTCAATGAGCAGTTCTTC	CASSTGTALNEQFF
TRBV6-5	15	TRBD1	TRBJ2-5	-	TGTGCCAGCAGTTACACAGGGGGCGTAGTGGAGACCCAGTACTTC	CASSYTGGVVETQYF
TRBV7-3	15	-	TRBJ2-7	-	TGTGCCAGCAGCTTAGGCCCCCAGGGGGGTAACGAGCAGTACTTC	CASSLGPQGGNEQYF
TRBV15	17	TRBD1	TRBJ2-7	-	TGTGCCACCAGCAAGCAGGGGACAGGGGCCCAAGGCAACGAGCAGTACTTC	CATSKQGTGAQGNEQYF